This T cell receptor (beta chain) was obtained from a study of lymphopenia after photon versus proton radiotherapy. Regarding the study as a whole: Larger post-nadir TCR diversity loss correlated inversely with survival in deceased patients. Oligoclonal CD8+ Temra expansion after nadir drove photon patients' diversity drop. Under photons, naive T cells and diversity fell while effector/memory populations rose.

V lost 7 bases and J lost 0, with 14 bases in between. Germline CDR1 and CDR2: SGHRS and YFSETQ. The CDR3 length is 15 residues. Sequencing used immunoSEQ multiplex PCR; TCRdb keeps in-frame clones, though not all of them. The sample comprises 70,000 or so clones, roughly 91% of which are singletons, and 2.9% rests with the top ten. A note on this clone: Antigen: not known.

The material was peripheral blood, obtained from a patient treated with photon-based radiotherapy. The genes are TRBV5-1 and TRBJ2-1; the D gene is possibly TRBD2 (6 bases). The clonotype was recovered from a woman in her sixties or seventies with pancreatic cancer. The CDR3 DNA sequence: TGCGCCAGCCGATTAGCCGGGGGCTCCTACAATGAGCAGTTCTTC. Its translation is CASRLAGGSYNEQFF.